This TCR beta chain was sequenced in a study of control samples from healthy donors and cancer patients. The CDR3 is made up of 18 amino acids. In germline, CDR1 is MDHEN, CDR2 SYDVKM. The ends lost 3 bases at V and 4 bases at J; junction bases unmatched: 16. Only in-frame clones appear in the TCRdb table, and some are missing; sequencing was by immunoSEQ multiplex PCR. The data contain 120,000 or so clones, more than 75% of them singletons. The chain couples TRBV28 to TRBJ1-1; 8 bases agree with TRBD1. The receptor comes from a man between 60 and 75 years old in good health. The sample consisted of blood. CDR3 residues: CASSLDRTGSMFGTEAFF. The CDR3 region has the DNA TGTGCCAGCAGTTTGGACCGGACAGGGAGCATGTTTGGCACTGAAGCTTTCTTT.